This section outlines one T cell receptor beta chain sequence together with its context. Which antigen it targets is not known. Base quality data are lacking; no much larger clone is found one base away. For TCR beta library preparation, roughly 2.2 micrograms of genomic DNA was extracted from cryopreserved PBMCs. High-throughput TCR beta sequencing was performed on longitudinal blood samples from CLL patients receiving ibrutinib monotherapy. The patients were enrolled in a single-center, open-label phase 2 trial of ibrutinib monotherapy. On a MiSeq, deep resolution sequencing aimed for a depth between 1 in 1 million and 1 in 200,000 T cells, with each clonotype covered around 10x on average. The immunoSEQ hsTCRB Kit was used to generate the TCR beta libraries. In the original analysis: Data were analyzed with ImmunoSEQ Data Assistant and ImmunoSEQ Analyzer, with V, D and J genes assigned per IMGT definitions. Clonality, with values ranging from 0 to 1, was calculated as one minus the normalized Shannon entropy of productive rearrangement frequencies. Public clonotype analysis was restricted to overrepresented clonotypes comprising at least 0.05% of each patient's repertoire. Repertoires from some twelve age-matched healthy donors in immuneACCESS were used as clonality controls. TCRdb retrieved this table from immuneACCESS and kept in-frame rearrangements only. Not all clones are present; in checked studies, unresolved V genes account for under half, and no reason is known for the remainder. Clone size and V and J calls were adopted from that table, with D and trimming inferred from the DNA. The sample table contains tens of thousands of clones; only one count was recorded for about 86% of them. Of the sample, less than 6.5% falls within the top ten clones.

From the germline V gene, CDR1 is MNHNS and CDR2 is SASEGT. Trimming costs V 1 base and J 9 bases, and their ends lie 7 bases apart. The CDR3 runs 11 residues from the cysteine to the phenylalanine. Only the CDR3 DNA is retained, 33 bases long and in frame from the first base. The source of the sample is a study of cytotoxic CD8 clonotypes in ibrutinib-treated CLL (dated by TCRdb to the early 2020s). Some background on the complete study: The cohort had ten to twelve relapsed/refractory and roughly 14 treatment-naive patients; 17 to 18 were IGHV unmutated. Longitudinal samples were obtainable from about 30% of the 86 participants in the trial. Cryopreserved peripheral blood mononuclear cells were obtained prior to treatment, at the time of response, and at either disease progression or sustained remission. Response samples were taken after a median of roughly a year on treatment, ranging from about 6 to 36 months. Partial responses were observed in approximately 24 patients and complete responses in 2; after a median follow-up of roughly 72 months, remission was maintained in 15 or so patients and progression was observed in some 12. On average, each sample had roughly 250,000 productive templates and approximately 100,000 productive rearrangements.

What the work shows at the level of the full study, not this receptor alone: Clonality rose at ibrutinib response, remained stable during sustained remission, and dropped back toward baseline at progression. Sustained-remission and progressing patients did not have matched sampling times, and lymph node repertoires were not examined. Baseline clonality was found to be higher than that of age-matched healthy donors and was strongly correlated with circulating CD8+ T-cell counts. Public clonotypes were rare and either shrank or stayed stable during treatment, and the rise in clonality at ibrutinib response reflected expansion of private clonotypes.

Recombination linked TRBV6-1 to TRBJ2-7; no D gene call is confident. The origin of this receptor is a human donor with chronic lymphocytic leukemia. Source: PBMCs, taken before ibrutinib treatment. For the CDR3, the sequence is CASSEVSVQYF. The sequence in DNA is TGTGCCAGCAGTGAAGTCAGCGTGCAGTACTTC.